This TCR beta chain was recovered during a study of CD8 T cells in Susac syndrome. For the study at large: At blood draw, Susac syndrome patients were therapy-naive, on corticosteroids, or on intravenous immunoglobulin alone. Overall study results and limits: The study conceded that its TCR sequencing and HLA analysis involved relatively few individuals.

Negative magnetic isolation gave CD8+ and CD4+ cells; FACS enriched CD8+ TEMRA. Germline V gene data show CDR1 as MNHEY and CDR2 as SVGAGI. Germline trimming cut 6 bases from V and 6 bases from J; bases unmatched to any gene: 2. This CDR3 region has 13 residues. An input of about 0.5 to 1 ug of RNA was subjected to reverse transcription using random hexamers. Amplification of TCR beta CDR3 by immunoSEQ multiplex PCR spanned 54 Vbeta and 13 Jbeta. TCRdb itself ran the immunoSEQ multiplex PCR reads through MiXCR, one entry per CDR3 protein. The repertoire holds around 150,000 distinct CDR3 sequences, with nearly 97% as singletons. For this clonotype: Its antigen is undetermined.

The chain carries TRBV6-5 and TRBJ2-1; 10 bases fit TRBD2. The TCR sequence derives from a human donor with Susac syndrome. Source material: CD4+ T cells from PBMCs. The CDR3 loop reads CASRLAGVNEQFF. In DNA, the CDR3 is TGTGCCAGCAGGCTAGCGGGAGTCAATGAGCAGTTCTTC.